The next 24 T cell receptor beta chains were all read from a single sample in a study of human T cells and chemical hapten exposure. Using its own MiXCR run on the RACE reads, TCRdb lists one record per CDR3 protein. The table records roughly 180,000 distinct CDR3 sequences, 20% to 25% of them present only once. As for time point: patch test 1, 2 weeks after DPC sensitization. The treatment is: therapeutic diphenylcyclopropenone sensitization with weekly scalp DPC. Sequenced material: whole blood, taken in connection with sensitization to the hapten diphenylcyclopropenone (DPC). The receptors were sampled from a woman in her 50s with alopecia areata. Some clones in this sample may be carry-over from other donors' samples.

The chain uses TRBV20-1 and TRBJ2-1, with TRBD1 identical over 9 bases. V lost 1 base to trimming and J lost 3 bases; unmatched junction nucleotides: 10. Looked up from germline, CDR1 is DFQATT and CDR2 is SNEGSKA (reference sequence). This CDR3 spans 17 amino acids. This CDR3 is CSARVPTGGGVYNEQFF. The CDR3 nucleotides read TGCAGTGCTAGAGTTCCGACAGGGGGGGGAGTCTACAATGAGCAGTTCTTC.

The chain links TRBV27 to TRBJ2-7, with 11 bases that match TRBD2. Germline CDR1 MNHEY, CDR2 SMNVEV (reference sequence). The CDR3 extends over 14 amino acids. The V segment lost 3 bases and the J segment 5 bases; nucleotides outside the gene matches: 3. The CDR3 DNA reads TGTGCCAGCAGTTTTCTAGCGGGAGGAAACGAGCAGTACTTC. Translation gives CASSFLAGGNEQYF.

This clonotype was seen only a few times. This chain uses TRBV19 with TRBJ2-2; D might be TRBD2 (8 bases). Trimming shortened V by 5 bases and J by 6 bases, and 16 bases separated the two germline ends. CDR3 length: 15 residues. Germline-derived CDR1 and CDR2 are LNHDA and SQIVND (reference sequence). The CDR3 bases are TGTGCCAGTAGTGGGAGTAGCGGGACAGCCGGGGAGCTGTTTTTT. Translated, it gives CASSGSSGTAGELFF.

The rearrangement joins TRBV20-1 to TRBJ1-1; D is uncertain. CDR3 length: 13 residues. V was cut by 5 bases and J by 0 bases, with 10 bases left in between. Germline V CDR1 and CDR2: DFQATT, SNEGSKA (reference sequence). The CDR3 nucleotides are TGCAGTGCTTTTTGGACCGTGAACACTGAAGCTTTCTTT. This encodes CSAFWTVNTEAFF.

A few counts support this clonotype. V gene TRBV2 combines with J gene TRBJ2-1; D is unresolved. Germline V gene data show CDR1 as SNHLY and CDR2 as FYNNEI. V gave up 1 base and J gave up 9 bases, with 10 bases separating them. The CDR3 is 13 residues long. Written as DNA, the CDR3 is TGTGCCAGCAGTGAAGAAGGGCCGGTTGAGCAGTTCTTC. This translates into CASSEEGPVEQFF.

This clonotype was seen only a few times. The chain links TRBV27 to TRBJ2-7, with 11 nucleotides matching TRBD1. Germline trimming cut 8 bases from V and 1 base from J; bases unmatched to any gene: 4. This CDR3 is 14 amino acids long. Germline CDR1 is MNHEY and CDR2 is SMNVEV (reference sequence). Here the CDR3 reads CASRGQGGSYEQYF. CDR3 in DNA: TGTGCCAGCCGGGGACAGGGGGGTTCCTACGAGCAGTACTTC.

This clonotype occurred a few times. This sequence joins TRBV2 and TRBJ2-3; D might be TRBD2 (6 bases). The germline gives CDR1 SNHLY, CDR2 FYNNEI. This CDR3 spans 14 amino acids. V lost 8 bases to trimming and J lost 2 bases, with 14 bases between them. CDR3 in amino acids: CASRISGLTDTQYF. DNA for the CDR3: TGTGCCAGCCGAATTAGCGGTCTCACAGATACGCAGTATTTT.

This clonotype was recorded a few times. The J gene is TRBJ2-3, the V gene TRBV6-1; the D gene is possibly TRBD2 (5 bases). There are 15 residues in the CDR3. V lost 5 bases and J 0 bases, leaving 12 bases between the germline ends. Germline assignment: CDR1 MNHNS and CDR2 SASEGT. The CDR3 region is CASSFKLASTDTQYF. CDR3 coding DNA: TGTGCCAGCAGTTTCAAGCTAGCTAGCACAGATACGCAGTATTTT.

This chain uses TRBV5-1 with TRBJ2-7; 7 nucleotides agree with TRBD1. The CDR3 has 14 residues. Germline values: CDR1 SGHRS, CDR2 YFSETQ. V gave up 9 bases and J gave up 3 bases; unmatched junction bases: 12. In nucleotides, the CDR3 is TGCGCCACCGCCCAGGGGACAGCTAACTACGAGCAGTACTTC. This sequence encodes CATAQGTANYEQYF.

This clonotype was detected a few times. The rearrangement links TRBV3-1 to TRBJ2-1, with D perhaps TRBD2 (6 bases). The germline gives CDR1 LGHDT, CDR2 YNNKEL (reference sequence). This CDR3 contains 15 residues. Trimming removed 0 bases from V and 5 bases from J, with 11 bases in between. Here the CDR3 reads CASSQDGGAHNEQFF. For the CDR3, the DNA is TGTGCCAGCAGCCAAGACGGGGGTGCCCACAATGAGCAGTTCTTC.

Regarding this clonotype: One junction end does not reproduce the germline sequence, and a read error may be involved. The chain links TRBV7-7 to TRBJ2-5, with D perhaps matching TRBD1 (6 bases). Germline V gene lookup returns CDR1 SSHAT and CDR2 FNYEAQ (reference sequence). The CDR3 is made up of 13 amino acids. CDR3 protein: CASSLGQKETQYF. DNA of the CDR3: TGTGCTAGCAGCTTAGGACAGAAAGAGACCCAGTACTTC.

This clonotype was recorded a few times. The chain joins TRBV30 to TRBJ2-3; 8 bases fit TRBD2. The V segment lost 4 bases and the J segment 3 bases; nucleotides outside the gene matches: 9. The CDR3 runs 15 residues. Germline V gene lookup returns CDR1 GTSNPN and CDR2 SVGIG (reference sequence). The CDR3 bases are TGTGCCTGGAAGGCCGCGGGAGGTCTAACAGATACGCAGTATTTT. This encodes CAWKAAGGLTDTQYF.

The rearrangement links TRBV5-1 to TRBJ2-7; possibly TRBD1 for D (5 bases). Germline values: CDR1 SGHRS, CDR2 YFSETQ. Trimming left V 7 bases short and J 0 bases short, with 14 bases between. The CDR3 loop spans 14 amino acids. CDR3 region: CASPHRNSSYEQYF. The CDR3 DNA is TGCGCCAGCCCTCACAGGAACTCCTCCTACGAGCAGTACTTC.

The CDR3 DNA reads as TGTGCCAGCGGACAAAGGGGAAACACCATATATTTT. This translates into CASGQRGNTIYF. This chain uses TRBV7-8 with TRBJ1-3; weak D call: TRBD1 (5 bases). Germline CDR1 SGHVS, CDR2 FQNEAQ. The CDR3 extends over 12 amino acids. V was pared by 8 bases and J by 4 bases, with 9 bases between.

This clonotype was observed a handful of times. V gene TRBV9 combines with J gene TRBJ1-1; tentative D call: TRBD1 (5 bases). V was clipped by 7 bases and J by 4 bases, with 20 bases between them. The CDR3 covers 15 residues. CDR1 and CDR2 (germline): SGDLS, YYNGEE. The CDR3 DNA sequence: TGTGCCAGCTCCAAATTGGGGGGAATGAGCACTGAAGCTTTCTTT. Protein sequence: CASSKLGGMSTEAFF.

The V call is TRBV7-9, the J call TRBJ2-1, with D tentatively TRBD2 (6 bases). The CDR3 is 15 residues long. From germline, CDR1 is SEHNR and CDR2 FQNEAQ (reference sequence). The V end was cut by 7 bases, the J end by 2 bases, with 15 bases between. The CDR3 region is CASKTGGQTYNEQFF. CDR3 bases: TGTGCCAGCAAAACAGGAGGGCAAACCTACAATGAGCAGTTCTTC.

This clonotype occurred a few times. The CDR3 DNA sequence: TGCAGTGCTAGGTGGGGCGGGAGGGGTTCGAGAGAGCAGTTCTTC. Translated: CSARWGGRGSREQFF. The chain couples TRBV20-1 to TRBJ2-1; 9 nucleotides line up with TRBD2. CDR3 length: 15 residues. The germline V gene has CDR1 DFQATT and CDR2 SNEGSKA (reference sequence). V trimming: 3 bases; J trimming: 10 bases; junction bases outside the gene matches: 13.

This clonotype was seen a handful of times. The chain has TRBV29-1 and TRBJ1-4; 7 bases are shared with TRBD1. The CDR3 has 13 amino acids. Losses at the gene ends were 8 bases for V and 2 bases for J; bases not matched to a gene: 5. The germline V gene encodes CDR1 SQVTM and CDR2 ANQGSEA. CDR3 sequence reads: CSLWTGTNEKLFF. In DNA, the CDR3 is TGCAGCCTCTGGACAGGCACTAATGAAAAACTGTTTTTT.

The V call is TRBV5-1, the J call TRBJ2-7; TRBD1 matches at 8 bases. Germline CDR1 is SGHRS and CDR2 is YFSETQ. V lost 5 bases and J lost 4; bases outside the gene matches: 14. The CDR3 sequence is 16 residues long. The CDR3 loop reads CASRDRTGSGLYEQYF. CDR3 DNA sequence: TGCGCCAGCAGGGATAGGACAGGGAGCGGCCTTTACGAGCAGTACTTC.

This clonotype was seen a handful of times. The CDR3 nucleotides are TGTGCCAGCAGAACAGGGCGGGAAACAGATACGCAGTATTTT. It translates to CASRTGRETDTQYF. This sequence joins TRBV12-3 or TRBV12-4 and TRBJ2-3, with D perhaps assigned TRBD1 or TRBD2 (6 bases each). The CDR3 is 14 amino acids. V dropped 6 bases and J dropped 3 bases, with 13 bases sitting between them.

CDR3 sequence reads: CSASRLVGEQYF. The CDR3 DNA is TGCAGTGCTAGTCGGCTAGTTGGCGAGCAGTACTTC. V and J are TRBV20-1 and TRBJ2-7; D unresolved. The germline V gene has CDR1 DFQATT and CDR2 SNEGSKA (reference sequence). CDR3 length: 12 residues. V lost 3 bases and J lost 6, with 12 bases in between.

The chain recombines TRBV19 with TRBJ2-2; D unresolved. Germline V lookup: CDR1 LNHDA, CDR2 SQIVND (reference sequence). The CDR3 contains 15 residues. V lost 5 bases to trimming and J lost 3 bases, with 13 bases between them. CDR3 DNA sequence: TGTGCCAGTAGTCCTTTTAGTGGGCACACCGGGGAGCTGTTTTTT. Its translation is CASSPFSGHTGELFF.

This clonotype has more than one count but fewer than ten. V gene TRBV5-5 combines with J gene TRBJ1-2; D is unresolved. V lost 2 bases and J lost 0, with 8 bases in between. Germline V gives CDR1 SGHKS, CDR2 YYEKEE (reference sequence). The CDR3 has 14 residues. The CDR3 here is CASSLLRANYGYTF. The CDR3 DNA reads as TGTGCCAGCAGCTTACTCCGGGCTAACTATGGCTACACCTTC.

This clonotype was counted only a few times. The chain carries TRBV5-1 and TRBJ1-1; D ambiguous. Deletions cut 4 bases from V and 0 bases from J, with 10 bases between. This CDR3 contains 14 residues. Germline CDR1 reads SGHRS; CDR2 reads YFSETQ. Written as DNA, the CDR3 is TGCGCCAGCAGCGGAGACGGAATGAACACTGAAGCTTTCTTT. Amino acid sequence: CASSGDGMNTEAFF.